The 32 T cell receptor beta chains given below trace back to one sample, sequenced in a study of blood T cell repertoires in COVID-19 (dated by TCRdb to 2020 to 2022). The method was the immunoSEQ multiplex PCR assay. TCRdb took this table from immuneACCESS and kept in-frame rearrangements with V and J called. Such tables lack part of the clones; where checked against another copy, unresolved V genes explain under half of the gap, and the rest is unexplained. For this sample there are around 95,000 clones; roughly nine tenths appear just once. Together, the top ten hold about 2.2% of the sample. The sequencing input was peripheral blood. The receptors were sampled from a man aged 50 or older with active COVID-19.

The chain has TRBV3-1 (or the pseudogene TRBV3-2) and TRBJ2-6; the match to TRBD1 covers 7 bases. The V and J ends lost 2 bases and 2 bases, in that order; junction bases with no gene match: 0. The CDR3 extends over 15 amino acids. Per germline, CDR1 LGHDT and CDR2 YNNKEL (reference sequence). The CDR3 sequence is CASSQTGAGANVLTF. CDR3 DNA sequence: TGTGCCAGCAGCCAAACAGGGGCTGGGGCCAACGTCCTGACTTTC.

The chain uses TRBV3-1 (or the pseudogene TRBV3-2) and TRBJ1-3, with D possibly matching TRBD1 (5 bases). The CDR3 length is 17 residues. Germline V CDR1 and CDR2: LGHDT, YNNKEL (reference sequence). Trimming removed 0 bases from V and 0 bases from J, with 12 bases in between. The chain's CDR3 is CASSQDNRRSSGNTIYF. As DNA, the CDR3 is TGTGCCAGCAGCCAAGATAACAGGCGATCCTCTGGAAACACCATATATTTT.

The J gene is TRBJ1-1, the V gene TRBV27, with D possibly matching TRBD1 (6 bases). The CDR3 spans 14 residues. Germline CDR1 reads MNHEY; CDR2 reads SMNVEV (reference sequence). Trimming removed 7 bases at V and 1 base at J, with 13 bases between. This CDR3 is CASKGELGNTEAFF. The CDR3 nucleotides are TGTGCCAGCAAGGGGGAGCTTGGGAACACTGAAGCTTTCTTT.

This clone was seen once. The rearrangement links TRBV11-2 to TRBJ1-1; D is unclear. V lost 5 bases and J lost 6, with 22 bases in between. This CDR3 is 16 amino acids long. CDR1 and CDR2 (germline): SGHAT, FQNNGV. The CDR3 sequence: CASSLNRVPQGAEAFF. CDR3 coding DNA: TGTGCCAGCAGCCTGAATCGGGTGCCGCAAGGAGCTGAAGCTTTCTTT.

The chain joins TRBV2 to TRBJ2-7, with D possibly TRBD2 on 5 matching bases. The V gene's germline CDR1 is SNHLY and CDR2 FYNNEI. CDR3 length equals 13 residues. The V gene lost 1 base and the J gene lost 7 bases, with 11 bases spanning the gap. CDR3 protein: CASSEGPRREQYV. As DNA, the CDR3 is TGTGCCAGCAGTGAAGGCCCAAGGAGGGAGCAGTACGTC.

The chain has TRBV5-1 and TRBJ1-1, with 8 bases identical to TRBD1. V gave up 4 bases and J gave up 7 bases; unmatched junction bases: 6. The CDR3 consists of 13 residues. CDR1 SGHRS and CDR2 YFSETQ come from the germline V gene. The CDR3 DNA follows: TGCGCCAGCAGCCCACGTGGACAGGGTGAAGCTTTCTTT. This sequence encodes CASSPRGQGEAFF. The full variable domain, in which reference TRBV5-1 and TRBJ1-1 provide the parts outside the CDR3, is KAGVTQTPRYLIKTRGQQVTLSCSPISGHRSVSWYQQTPGQGLQFLFEYFSETQRNKGNFPGRFSGRQFSNSRSEMNVSTLELGDSALYLCASSPRGQGEAFFGQGTRLTVV.

The chain links TRBV10-2 to TRBJ2-7, with 9 bases that match TRBD1. This CDR3 has 16 amino acids. Germline CDR1 reads WSHSY; CDR2 reads SAAADI. The J segment lost 1 base and the V segment lost 6 bases, leaving 10 bases of the junction unmatched. CDR3 residues: CASRSGQGGTSYEQYV. Here the CDR3 DNA reads TGCGCCAGCAGGTCGGGACAGGGAGGGACTTCCTACGAGCAGTACGTC.

The chain recombines TRBV6-5 with TRBJ1-1; no clear D. CDR1 MNHEY and CDR2 SVGAGI come from the germline V gene. The CDR3 is 13 amino acids. The V and J ends lost 3 bases and 3 bases respectively, with 8 bases between them. The CDR3 DNA follows: TGTGCCAGCAGTTATTATGCGCACACTGAAGCTTTCTTT. Protein product: CASSYYAHTEAFF.

The chain links TRBV6-5 to TRBJ1-3; TRBD1 agrees at 7 bases. The germline gives CDR1 MNHEY, CDR2 SVGAGI. The CDR3 has 13 residues. The ends lost 5 bases at V and 4 bases at J; junction bases unmatched: 2. The chain's CDR3 is CASSTDRGNTIYF. CDR3 in DNA: TGTGCCAGCAGTACGGACAGGGGAAACACCATATATTTT.

The chain uses TRBV12-3 or TRBV12-4 and TRBJ1-2; 7 bases match TRBD1. The trim removed 5 bases at V and 5 bases at J, leaving 2 bases unmatched. This CDR3 has 12 residues. The CDR3 loop is CASSRTGYGYTF. CDR3 DNA sequence: TGTGCCAGCAGTAGGACAGGATATGGCTACACCTTC.

A word on this clone: The sample carries other DNA sequences with the same CDR3. The chain uses TRBV19 and TRBJ2-4; D is possibly TRBD1 (6 bases). Trimming took off 7 bases at V and 8 bases at J, with 9 bases between the two ends. The germline gives CDR1 LNHDA, CDR2 SQIVND (reference sequence). The CDR3 has 11 amino acids. The CDR3 coding sequence is TGTGCCAGTATAGGGGGTCACATTCAGTACTTC. This gives the protein CASIGGHIQYF. The full variable domain, with the rest looked up from reference TRBV19 and TRBJ2-4, is DGGITQSPKYLFRKEGQNVTLSCEQNLNHDAMYWYRQDPGQGLRLIYYSQIVNDFQKGDIAEGYSVSREKKESFPLTVTSAQKNPTAFYLCASIGGHIQYFGAGTRLSVL.

The count of this clone is one. This sequence joins TRBV7-3 and TRBJ1-1, with D unresolved. V was shortened by 2 bases and J by 1 base, with 5 bases between the two germline ends. This CDR3 contains 13 residues. The V gene's germline CDR1 is SGHTA and CDR2 FQGTGA. The CDR3 DNA reads as TGTGCCAGCAGCTTACAAGCGAACACTGAAGCTTTCTTT. The encoded protein is CASSLQANTEAFF.

The chain couples TRBV5-6 to TRBJ2-6, with TRBD1 matching 7 bases. J lost 1 base, V lost 5 bases, and 3 bases had no gene match. Germline V gene lookup returns CDR1 SGHDT and CDR2 YYEEEE. The CDR3 length is 15 residues. The CDR3 here is CASSYRGSGANVLTF. The CDR3 bases are TGTGCCAGCAGTTACAGGGGTTCTGGGGCCAACGTCCTGACTTTC.

The rearrangement joins TRBV29-1 to TRBJ2-4, with 9 bases aligning to TRBD1. Unmatched junction bases numbered 10, after V lost 6 bases and J lost 4 bases. The CDR3 runs to 15 residues. CDR1 SQVTM and CDR2 ANQGSEA come from the germline V gene. CDR3 nucleotides: TGCAGCGTCGCTGCGCCTGGGACAGGGAAAAACATTCAGTACTTC. It translates to CSVAAPGTGKNIQYF.

This sequence joins TRBV28 and TRBJ2-3; the match to TRBD2 covers 9 bases. The CDR3 length is 16 residues. After removal of 3 bases from V and 2 bases from J, the junction contained 6 bases not matched to a gene. Looked up from germline, CDR1 is MDHEN and CDR2 is SYDVKM. This CDR3 reads CASSFPAGGYTDTQYF. The CDR3 region has the DNA TGTGCCAGCAGTTTTCCGGCGGGAGGGTACACAGATACGCAGTATTTT.

The V gene is TRBV5-1, the J gene TRBJ2-3; tentatively, D is TRBD1 (5 bases). The length of the CDR3 is 13 residues. Trimming cost V 5 bases and J 3 bases, with 10 bases left between them. CDR1 and CDR2 (germline): SGHRS, YFSETQ. The CDR3 DNA is TGCGCCAGCAGTGGGGCAGGGACAGATACGCAGTATTTT. Translated, it gives CASSGAGTDTQYF.

The chain recombines TRBV7-2 with TRBJ2-1, with 9 nucleotides matching TRBD1. CDR1 SGHTA and CDR2 FQGNSA come from the germline V gene. Losses at the gene ends were 5 bases for V and 6 bases for J; bases not matched to a gene: 8. This CDR3 has 15 residues. CDR3 residues: CASSPQQGAVNEQFF. The DNA for the CDR3 is TGTGCCAGCAGCCCGCAACAGGGGGCAGTCAATGAGCAGTTCTTC.

This sequence joins TRBV18 and TRBJ2-5; no clear D gene. V dropped 5 bases and J dropped 1 base, with 8 bases sitting between them. There are 13 residues in the CDR3. Germline CDR1 is KGHSH and CDR2 is LQKENI. The CDR3 protein is CASSLSVQETQYF. As DNA, the CDR3 is TGTGCCAGCTCATTATCCGTCCAAGAGACCCAGTACTTC. Combining the CDR3 with reference TRBV18 and TRBJ2-5 gives the whole variable domain NAGVMQNPRHLVRRRGQEARLRCSPMKGHSHVYWYRQLPEEGLKFMVYLQKENIIDESGMPKERFSAEFPKEGPSILRIQQVVRGDSAAYFCASSLSVQETQYFGPGTRLLVL.

V gene TRBV7-3 combines with J gene TRBJ2-3; D ambiguous. The V and J ends lost 2 bases and 2 bases respectively, with 5 bases between them. The CDR3 extends over 13 amino acids. Per germline, CDR1 SGHTA and CDR2 FQGTGA. This CDR3 is CASSLSVTDTQYF. The CDR3 region has the DNA TGTGCCAGCAGCTTATCTGTCACAGATACGCAGTATTTT.

This chain links TRBV7-8 with TRBJ1-5, with 7 bases identical to TRBD1. This CDR3 comprises 15 residues. The trim removed 5 bases at V and 3 bases at J, leaving 7 bases unmatched. Germline values: CDR1 SGHVS, CDR2 FQNEAQ. CDR3 bases: TGTGCCAGCAGCCCCGGGACAGCCCCCAATCAGCCCCAGCATTTT. This gives the protein CASSPGTAPNQPQHF.

The CDR3 sequence is CASSLVTSGRPYEQYV. The CDR3 nucleotides read TGTGCCAGCAGCTTGGTGACTAGCGGGAGGCCCTACGAGCAGTACGTC. V usage is TRBV11-3 and J usage is TRBJ2-7, with 13 nucleotides matching TRBD2. This CDR3 has 16 residues. J was trimmed by 2 bases and V by 3 bases; bases with no gene match: 4. From germline, CDR1 is SGHNT and CDR2 YENEEA.

The gene calls are TRBV11-2 and TRBJ2-7; D may be TRBD1 (6 bases). The V and J ends lost 5 bases and 3 bases respectively, with 11 bases between them. The CDR3 sequence is 13 residues long. Germline V gives CDR1 SGHAT, CDR2 FQNNGV. The CDR3 nucleotides read TGTGCCAGCAGCCGGGACATTATCTACGAGCAGTACGTC. Protein sequence: CASSRDIIYEQYV.

The chain uses TRBV3-1 (or the pseudogene TRBV3-2) and TRBJ2-2, with D hard to call. V lost 4 bases and J 2 bases, leaving 2 bases between the germline ends. CDR1 is LGHDT and CDR2 is YNNKEL in the germline V gene (reference sequence). The CDR3 is 12 amino acids. Written as DNA, the CDR3 is TGTGCCAGCAGCCCAAACACCGGGGAGCTGTTTTTT. Its protein product is CASSPNTGELFF.

The chain uses TRBV5-1 and TRBJ1-1, with D perhaps TRBD1 (6 bases). The CDR3 loop spans 17 amino acids. The V gene's germline CDR1 is SGHRS and CDR2 YFSETQ. V shed 0 bases and J shed 0 bases, with 15 bases lying between them. The CDR3 nucleotides read TGCGCCAGCAGCTTGGACAGGGCCGGGTCTATGAACACTGAAGCTTTCTTT. This sequence encodes CASSLDRAGSMNTEAFF.

The chain combines TRBV4-1 with TRBJ1-2; 7 nucleotides line up with TRBD1. Looked up from germline, CDR1 is MGHRA and CDR2 is YSYEKL. This CDR3 has 16 residues. V lost 0 bases and J lost 5; bases outside the gene matches: 9. For the CDR3, the DNA is TGCGCCAGCAGCCAAGATTGGGGACAGTCTTTTTATGGCTACACCTTC. Translation gives CASSQDWGQSFYGYTF.

The chain joins TRBV29-1 to TRBJ2-1; the D gene is possibly TRBD2 (5 bases). In germline, CDR1 is SQVTM, CDR2 ANQGSEA. The CDR3 spans 14 residues. The V gene lost 3 bases and the J gene lost 1 base, with 10 bases spanning the gap. CDR3 in amino acids: CSVEPSRSYNEQFF. Here the CDR3 DNA reads TGCAGCGTTGAGCCTAGCAGATCCTACAATGAGCAGTTCTTC.

This sequence joins TRBV27 and TRBJ1-1; 7 bases fit TRBD1. CDR3 length equals 16 residues. Germline CDR1 reads MNHEY; CDR2 reads SMNVEV (reference sequence). Unmatched junction bases numbered 8, after V lost 4 bases and J lost 0 bases. The CDR3: CASSYTLTGVNTEAFF. In DNA form, the CDR3 reads TGTGCCAGCAGTTACACTCTAACAGGGGTGAACACTGAAGCTTTCTTT.

CDR3 sequence: CASPPPFEAFF. DNA of the CDR3: TGTGCCAGCCCCCCCCCATTTGAAGCTTTCTTT. The rearrangement links TRBV9 to TRBJ1-1, with unresolved D. The CDR3 is 11 amino acids. Looked up from germline, CDR1 is SGDLS and CDR2 is YYNGEE. V was cut by 7 bases and J by 7 bases, with 11 bases left in between.

The rearrangement uses TRBV5-4 and TRBJ1-2; no reliable D call. There are 14 residues in the CDR3. Per the germline V gene, CDR1 is SGHNT and CDR2 is YYREEE (reference sequence). The germline V and J ends were trimmed by 5 bases and 2 bases, with 13 bases remaining between them. CDR3 sequence reads: CASSTSWRNYGYTF. The CDR3 nucleotides are TGTGCCAGCAGTACCTCTTGGCGGAACTATGGCTACACCTTC.

The genes are TRBV2 and TRBJ1-2; no firm D call. The CDR3 has 12 residues. From germline, CDR1 is SNHLY and CDR2 FYNNEI. Trimming left V 2 bases short and J 4 bases short, with 5 bases between. The CDR3 spells CASSEQIYGYTF. CDR3 DNA: TGTGCCAGCAGTGAACAGATCTATGGCTACACCTTC.

CDR3 DNA: TGTGCCAGCGGGAGGCCCACGGGAGAGACCCAGTACTTC. Its protein product is CASGRPTGETQYF. The chain has TRBV5-4 and TRBJ2-5; tentative D call: TRBD2 (6 bases). V gave up 7 bases and J gave up 4 bases, with 14 bases separating them. The CDR3 loop spans 13 amino acids. The V gene's germline CDR1 is SGHNT and CDR2 YYREEE (reference sequence). Variable domain in full (rest from reference TRBV5-4 and TRBJ2-5): ETGVTQSPTHLIKTRGQQVTLRCSSQSGHNTVSWYQQALGQGPQFIFQYYREEENGRGNFPPRFSGLQFPNYSSELNVNALELDDSALYLCASGRPTGETQYFGPGTRLLVL.

A single count supports this clone. The chain employs TRBV7-8 and TRBJ2-3, with D possibly being TRBD2 (6 bases). CDR1 and CDR2 from the germline V gene are SGHVS and FQNEAQ. The CDR3 covers 16 residues. V was trimmed by 2 bases and J by 2 bases, leaving 14 bases between them. The CDR3 region has the DNA TGTGCCAGCAGCTTATTGGGTAGCGGTAACACAGATACGCAGTATTTT. It specifies CASSLLGSGNTDTQYF.